This T cell receptor (beta chain) was recorded in a study of early T cells in non-severe SARS-CoV-2 infection. As for the study in general: Alpha and beta chains were unpaired, from unsorted whole-blood bulk RNA. General study points: VDJdb matching favored anti-spike CD8 responses, missing private and CD4 specificities.

Attached unique molecular identifiers marked individual cDNA molecules. TCRdb reanalysed the 5' RACE reads using MiXCR and keeps one entry per CDR3 protein. The repertoire holds more than 60,000 distinct CDR3 sequences, with 13% as singletons. Comments on this clonotype: Antigen unknown.

This TCR came from an adult who was a healthcare worker with PCR-confirmed SARS-CoV-2 infection or an uninfected control (not recorded which). Sequenced: whole blood.

CDR3 in DNA: TGTGCCAGCAGCGTGGACGGAGTTAGGGGCGAGCAGTACTTC. Encoded protein: CASSVDGVRGEQYF. The chain employs TRBV9 and TRBJ2-7; possible D gene TRBD1, 5 bases. V lost 2 bases and J lost 6, with 15 bases in between. Germline assignment: CDR1 SGDLS and CDR2 YYNGEE. This CDR3 has 14 residues.